Included here is one TCR beta chain sequence, with context. TCR cDNA molecules were tagged individually, and each one carried a unique molecular identifier. MiXCR, applied by TCRdb to the 5' RACE reads, yields one record per CDR3 protein. The top ten clones hold roughly 45% of a sample with 40,000 to 45,000 distinct CDR3 sequences, 6.8% of them seen once. As for time point: sample taken at primary tumor resection. Material for sequencing was whole RNA from tumor, nontumor lung or frozen PBMC, left unsorted. The data stem from a study of spatial heterogeneity in lung cancer. Germline assignment: CDR1 DFQATT and CDR2 SNEGSKA (reference sequence). This CDR3 region has 15 residues. The V gene end was trimmed by 0 bases and the J gene end by 3 bases; junction bases not matched to a gene: 5.

The sequenced sample was PBMCs, obtained at surgery. The receptor comes from a female donor with early-stage non-small cell lung cancer. The chain couples TRBV20-1 to TRBJ1-5; the match to TRBD1 covers 7 bases. The DNA for the CDR3 is TGCAGTGCTAGAGATCTCCAGGGGGTCAATCAGCCCCAGCATTTT. Translated: CSARDLQGVNQPQHF.